The 2 T cell receptor beta chains listed next were all sequenced from one sample in a study of T-cell reconstitution after alpha-beta-depleted transplantation in children. A library of TCRbeta sequences, prepared with unique molecular identifiers, was generated. TCRdb passed the PCR reads through MiXCR, listing each CDR3 protein once. The table has approximately 490,000 distinct CDR3 sequences, under 15% seen once; the top ten hold more than 5.5%. Sequences were derived from PBMCs from the stem cell graft donor, sampled from the stem cell graft. The receptor source for this set is a human donor who donated a stem cell graft to a child with combined immunodeficiency.

The chain uses TRBV11-2 and TRBJ2-3, with 11 bases identical to TRBD2. The V and J ends lost 0 bases and 5 bases, in that order; junction bases with no gene match: 10. The CDR3 sequence is 18 residues long. The germline CDR1 and CDR2 sequences are SGHAT and FQNNGV. The CDR3 bases are TGTGCCAGCAGCTTAGAGGTTGGTAGCGGGAGGGCCGAAGATACGCAGTATTTT. It is translated as CASSLEVGSGRAEDTQYF.

This clonotype was picked up a small number of times. V is TRBV11-2 and J is TRBJ2-5; D call uncertain. The CDR3 totals 15 residues. Trimming pared 3 bases from V and 5 bases from J, leaving 16 bases between. CDR1 SGHAT and CDR2 FQNNGV come from the germline V gene. In nucleotides, the CDR3 is TGTGCCAGCAGCTTCTCTCGCCTCGCCGGGGAGACCCAGTACTTC. Its protein is CASSFSRLAGETQYF.